Below, 8 T cell receptor beta chains from the same sample are listed, as sequenced in a study of T cells in women clearing cervical HPV infection listed by TCRdb under 2018. Libraries were made using the immunoSEQ multiplex PCR assay. This is the immuneACCESS table as TCRdb keeps it, with only in-frame sequences that have V and J called. A part of the clones is gone; compared with another copy, unresolved V genes explain less than half, and the rest is unexplained. The sample's clone listing holds about 27,000 clones. Over 8.5% of the sample comes from the top ten. The sequenced sample was blood buffy coat. All receptors come from a woman aged 18 to 75 with a cervical HPV16 infection that either progressed to CIN3+ or cleared (not recorded which).

Concerning this clone itself: The read comes to an end 3 residues before the CDR3 does, leaving the germline J gene to fill in the end. This rearrangement joins TRBV9 to TRBJ2-2, with D uncertain. This CDR3 region has 12 residues. Trimming cost V 5 bases and J 6 bases, with 8 bases left between them. CDR1 and CDR2 (germline): SGDLS, YYNGEE. The CDR3 reads CASSSEAGELFF. CDR3 bases read: TGTGCCAGCAGTTCAGAGGCCGGGGAG.

Note on this clone: The DNA ends 3 residues before the CDR3 does, and the rest of the CDR3 is filled in from the germline J gene. This sequence joins TRBV7-3 and TRBJ2-3, with 8 bases matching TRBD2. The CDR3 runs 16 residues. Germline V gene sequence: CDR1 SGHTA, CDR2 FQGTGA. The part of the CDR3 DNA that was read is TGTGCCAGCAGCTTAGATCCGGGAGGGGTGCAGGAGACG. Amino acids: CASSLDPGGVQET. The whole CDR3 protein reads CASSLDPGGVQETQYF.

Points on this clone: At one end the junction does not follow the germline gene, possibly because of a read error. Sequencing ends 3 residues short of the CDR3 end; the germline J gene provides the rest. The same CDR3 also results from other DNA sequences found in this sample. The chain links TRBV7-2 to TRBJ1-3; a weak D match, TRBD1 (5 bases). The CDR3 is 14 residues long. Germline-derived CDR1 and CDR2 are SGHTA and FQGNSA. The CDR3 bases that were read are TGTGCCAGCAGACAAGGACAAACTGGAAACACG. Amino acid sequence: CASRQGQTGNT. The CDR3 in its entirety is CASRQGQTGNTIYF.

On this clone itself: With the read ending 3 residues before the CDR3 end, the germline J gene is used to fill in that end. The chain carries TRBV5-1 and TRBJ2-5, with TRBD2 matching 7 bases. Losses at the gene ends were 0 bases for V and 2 bases for J; bases not matched to a gene: 10. This CDR3 is 17 amino acids long. Germline CDR1 is SGHRS and CDR2 is YFSETQ. The CDR3 reads CASSLAGLSRSQETQYF. The CDR3 DNA, read in part, is TGCGCCAGCAGCTTGGCGGGACTATCCCGTTCTCAAGAGACC. Supplemented by reference TRBV5-1 and TRBJ2-5, the full variable domain reads KAGVTQTPRYLIKTRGQQVTLSCSPISGHRSVSWYQQTPGQGLQFLFEYFSETQRNKGNFPGRFSGRQFSNSRSEMNVSTLELGDSALYLCASSLAGLSRSQETQYFGPGTRLLVL.

In the case of this clone: The sequenced fragment ends 3 residues before the CDR3 boundary, so the rest is inferred from the germline J gene. The chain employs TRBV18 and TRBJ1-2; 12 nucleotides align to TRBD1. Looked up from germline, CDR1 is KGHSH and CDR2 is LQKENI. This CDR3 spans 15 amino acids. CDR3 amino acids: CASSPRGQGAYDYTF. The CDR3 DNA, read in part, is TGTGCCAGCTCACCTCGGGGACAGGGGGCATACGAC.

Concerning this clone itself: The DNA ends 3 residues before the CDR3 does, and the rest of the CDR3 is filled in from the germline J gene. The J gene is TRBJ1-4, the V gene TRBV2; the match to TRBD1 covers 7 bases. Germline V lookup: CDR1 SNHLY, CDR2 FYNNEI. CDR3 length: 14 amino acids. The CDR3 is CASRTGSGANVLFF. The sequenced CDR3 bases are TGTGCCAGCAGGACAGGGTCTGGGGCCAACGTA.

With respect to this clone: The read ends 3 residues before the CDR3 terminus; that terminus is restored from the germline J gene. V and J are TRBV7-2 and TRBJ1-2, with 7 bases fitting TRBD1. There are 14 residues in the CDR3. Germline V gives CDR1 SGHTA, CDR2 FQGNSA. With 3 bases clipped from V and 6 bases from J, the junction kept 7 bases outside the gene matches. The DNA read from the CDR3 is TGTGCCAGCAGCTTGGGACAGCGTATGAATGGC. Its translation: CASSLGQRMNG. The entire CDR3 reads CASSLGQRMNGYTF.

For this clone: The read finishes 3 residues shy of the CDR3 end, and the germline J gene is used to complete it. V usage is TRBV7-2 and J usage is TRBJ1-2; no clear D. Germline loops: CDR1 SGHTA, CDR2 FQGNSA. The length of the CDR3 is 12 residues. CDR3 bases read: TGTGCCACGACTAGCGGGAGTGTTGAC. Translation gives CATTSGSVD. The whole CDR3 protein reads CATTSGSVDYTF. Looking up the rest from reference TRBV7-2 and TRBJ1-2 gives the full variable domain: GAGVSQSPSNKVTEKGKDVELRCDPISGHTALYWYRQSLGQGLEFLIYFQGNSAPDKSGLPSDRFSAERTGGSVSTLTIQRTQQEDSAVYLCATTSGSVDYTFGSGTRLTVV.